This T cell receptor beta chain is from a study of HIV-infected patients and healthy controls. Via MiXCR, TCRdb re-called the 5' RACE reads, giving one row per CDR3 protein. The sample records some 70,000 distinct CDR3 sequences, 15% to 20% being singletons. This CDR3 contains 15 residues. Deletions cut 7 bases from V and 1 base from J, with 14 bases between. Per the germline V gene, CDR1 is MNHNS and CDR2 is SASEGT. The sequenced sample consisted of CD4+ T cells from blood. The chain carries TRBV6-1 and TRBJ2-1, with D perhaps matching TRBD1 or TRBD2 (7 bases each). The TCR sequence derives from a human donor in good health. CDR3 DNA sequence: TGTGCCAGCATAGTTCAGGGGGGGTCCTACAATGAGCAGTTCTTC. Amino acid sequence: CASIVQGGSYNEQFF.